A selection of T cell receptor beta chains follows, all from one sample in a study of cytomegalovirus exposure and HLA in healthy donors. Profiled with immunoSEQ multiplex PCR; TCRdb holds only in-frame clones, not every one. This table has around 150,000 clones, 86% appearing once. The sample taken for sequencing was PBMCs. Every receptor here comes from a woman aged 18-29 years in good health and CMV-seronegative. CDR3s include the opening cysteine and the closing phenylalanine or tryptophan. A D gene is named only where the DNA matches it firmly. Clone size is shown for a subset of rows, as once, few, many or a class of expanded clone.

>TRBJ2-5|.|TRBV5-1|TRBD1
TGCGCCAGCAGTAGGGACAGAGAGACCCAGTACTTC
CASSRDRETQYF
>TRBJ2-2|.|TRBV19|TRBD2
TGTGCCAGTAGTAACCGCACCGGACTAGCGGGGGTGGCCGGGGAGCTGTTTTTT
CASSNRTGLAGVAGELFF
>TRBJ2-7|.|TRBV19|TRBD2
TGTGCCAGTAGCGGGGGGGGAGGTATCCCCCCCGAGCAGTACTTC
CASSGGGGIPPEQYF
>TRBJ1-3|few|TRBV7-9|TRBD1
TGTGCCAGCAGCCCCCAGGGGGCGCGGGGAAACACCATATATTTT
CASSPQGARGNTIYF
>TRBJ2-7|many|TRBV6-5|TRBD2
TGTGCCAGCAGGGTGACTAGCGGGGCCTACGAGCAGTACTTC
CASRVTSGAYEQYF
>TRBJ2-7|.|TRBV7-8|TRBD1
TGTGCCAGCAGCTTACCCGACCGGGACAGGGGGTACGAGCAGTACTTC
CASSLPDRDRGYEQYF
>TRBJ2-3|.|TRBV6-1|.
TGTGCCAGCAGTAGGAGATTCACAGATACGCAGTATTTT
CASSRRFTDTQYF
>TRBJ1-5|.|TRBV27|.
TGTGCCAGCAGTTGGCAGGTCAATCAGCCCCAGCATTTT
CASSWQVNQPQHF
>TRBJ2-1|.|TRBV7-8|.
TGTGCCAGCAGCTTTGTTCTCGACGGGGATGAGCAGTTCTTC
CASSFVLDGDEQFF
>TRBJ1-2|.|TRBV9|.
TGTGCCAGCAGCGTAGTACCGACCGGGATCAACTATGGCTACACCTTC
CASSVVPTGINYGYTF
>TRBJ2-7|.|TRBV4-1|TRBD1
TGCGCCAGCAGCCAAGGACAGGGTAGCTACGAGCAGTACTTC
CASSQGQGSYEQYF